These 32 T cell receptor beta chains came from one sample sequenced in a study of beta chain features in type 1 diabetes (dated by TCRdb to 2017 to 2018). General study outcomes and caveats: A moderate but significant shortening of TCRB CDR3 length was observed in type 1 diabetes patients in all four CD4+ subsets.

Their antigens remain unidentified. Libraries were constructed by the immunoSEQ multiplex PCR assay. The High Capacity cDNA Reverse Transcription Kit was used to reverse transcribe all of the isolated RNA, meaning that expressed TCRB transcripts were what got sequenced. Here the immuneACCESS table is served through TCRdb, limited to in-frame sequences with V and J called. Missing clones are a known gap in these copies; in checked studies unresolved V genes cover under half, and the rest lacks a known reason. The sample profile shows 200,000 to 300,000 clones; around 20% of them were found once. The ten largest clones take up 0.025% to 0.035% of the sample. The sequenced sample consisted of naive CD4+ T cells from blood. The cell subset or site label corresponds to: true naive CD4+ T cells. These receptors originate from a woman between 40 and 50 years old with type 1 diabetes.

The chain carries TRBV6-5 and TRBJ2-1; D possibly corresponds to TRBD2 (6 bases). This CDR3 contains 16 residues. Trimming took off 1 base at V and 1 base at J, with 11 bases between the two ends. The germline V gene encodes CDR1 MNHEY and CDR2 SVGAGI. The CDR3 spells CASSYLAGRSYNEQFF. In nucleotides, the CDR3 is TGTGCCAGCAGTTACTTGGCGGGAAGGTCCTACAATGAGCAGTTCTTC.

This clone came up a few times. The rearrangement joins TRBV4-1 to TRBJ1-1; 8 bases agree with TRBD1. The germline gives CDR1 MGHRA, CDR2 YSYEKL. J was trimmed by 5 bases and V by 0 bases; bases with no gene match: 2. There are 14 residues in the CDR3. The CDR3: CASSQDRGRTEAFF. As DNA, the CDR3 is TGCGCCAGCAGCCAAGACAGGGGGCGGACTGAAGCTTTCTTT.

The chain uses TRBV11-1 and TRBJ2-3; a possible D gene is TRBD1 (6 bases). CDR1 is SGHAT, CDR2 FQDESV, per germline (reference sequence). V was pared by 4 bases and J by 5 bases, with 16 bases between. The CDR3 covers 15 residues. The CDR3 DNA sequence: TGTGCCAGCAGCTCGGGACGGATCAGGGGAGATACGCAGTATTTT. This gives the protein CASSSGRIRGDTQYF.

V and J are TRBV9 and TRBJ2-3, with D maybe TRBD2 (6 bases). The CDR3 covers 15 residues. The germline gives CDR1 SGDLS, CDR2 YYNGEE. Trimming took off 4 bases at V and 0 bases at J, with 12 bases between the two ends. CDR3 DNA sequence: TGTGCCAGCAGCCCGGGAGACCAAAGCACAGATACGCAGTATTTT. It yields the protein CASSPGDQSTDTQYF.

This clone occurred a few times. CDR3 loop: CASSLGGQDVKTQYF. CDR3 nucleotide sequence: TGCGCCAGCAGCCTGGGGGGACAGGATGTCAAGACCCAGTACTTC. The chain recombines TRBV5-1 with TRBJ2-5; 8 bases are a match to TRBD1. CDR1 is SGHRS and CDR2 is YFSETQ in the germline V gene. The CDR3 has 15 amino acids. V was clipped by 4 bases and J by 6 bases; unmatched bases: 11.

The CDR3 bases are TGTGCCAGCTCACCCACACAGGGGAACACTGAAGCTTTCTTT. Its translation is CASSPTQGNTEAFF. This chain uses TRBV18 with TRBJ1-1, with a possible D match to TRBD1 (6 bases). Germline loops: CDR1 KGHSH, CDR2 LQKENI. The CDR3 consists of 14 residues. Trimming pared 3 bases from V and 1 base from J, leaving 9 bases between.

This chain joins TRBV2 and TRBJ1-1, with D possibly matching TRBD1 (5 bases). The CDR3 spans 16 residues. From germline, CDR1 is SNHLY and CDR2 FYNNEI. The V end lost 4 bases, the J end lost 4 bases, and 19 bases lay between the germline ends. The chain's CDR3 is CASSGIAGFGITEAFF. For the CDR3, the DNA is TGTGCCAGCAGTGGCATTGCAGGGTTTGGGATCACTGAAGCTTTCTTT.

In its sample, this clone was seen a few times. V and J are TRBV28 and TRBJ2-1; no reliable D call. The CDR3 runs to 12 residues. Deletions cut 7 bases from V and 7 bases from J, with 11 bases between. CDR1 is MDHEN, CDR2 SYDVKM, per germline. The chain's CDR3 is CASTTYRNEQFF. DNA for the CDR3: TGTGCCAGCACCACTTATCGGAATGAGCAGTTCTTC.

This clone was seen more than once but under ten times. The rearrangement links TRBV7-9 to TRBJ1-1; TRBD1 agrees at 8 bases. The CDR3 spans 16 residues. V shed 4 bases and J 0 bases; nucleotides not matched to a gene: 7. Per germline, CDR1 SEHNR and CDR2 FQNEAQ (reference sequence). The CDR3: CASSSQGARMNTEAFF. As DNA, the CDR3 is TGTGCCAGCAGCTCCCAGGGGGCGAGGATGAACACTGAAGCTTTCTTT.

This clone was seen more than once but under ten times. The V gene is TRBV7-3, the J gene TRBJ2-3; TRBD2 agrees at 10 bases. V lost 4 bases and J lost 11; bases outside the gene matches: 12. The CDR3 sequence is 15 residues long. CDR1 and CDR2 from the germline V gene are SGHTA and FQGTGA. CDR3 DNA: TGTGCCAGCAGCTCCCCGGGCGCTAGCGGGGGACAGCAGTATTTT. Translation gives CASSSPGASGGQQYF.

This clone has a handful of counts. The V gene is TRBV20-1, the J gene TRBJ1-1; no clear D. CDR1 DFQATT and CDR2 SNEGSKA come from the germline V gene (reference sequence). The CDR3 length is 11 residues. V was clipped by 7 bases and J by 1 base, with 7 bases between them. CDR3 in amino acids: CSVPKNTEAFF. For the CDR3, the DNA is TGCAGTGTTCCCAAGAACACTGAAGCTTTCTTT.

This clone was recorded a few times. CDR3 DNA: TGCAGCGTTGAGCGGGACAGGGCGGCCGGGGAGCTGTTTTTT. Residues: CSVERDRAAGELFF. V usage is TRBV29-1 and J usage is TRBJ2-2; TRBD1 matches 9 bases. The CDR3 runs to 14 residues. Trimming took 3 bases from V and 6 from J; bases not matched to a gene: 5. CDR1 is SQVTM, CDR2 ANQGSEA, per germline.

The chain uses TRBV10-3 and TRBJ2-3; TRBD1 matches 8 bases. Germline V gene data show CDR1 as ENHRY and CDR2 as SYGVKD. The junction had 26 bases not matched to a gene; V was cut back by 8 bases and J by 7 bases. This CDR3 is 19 amino acids long. DNA of the CDR3: TGTGCCATCTTGTCGACGGGCCAGGGGGCCGCTCATAGTGGGTATACGCAGTATTTT. Its protein product is CAILSTGQGAAHSGYTQYF.

This clone was seen a few times. The chain carries TRBV29-1 and TRBJ2-5; 9 bases are a match to TRBD2. Germline loops: CDR1 SQVTM, CDR2 ANQGSEA. The CDR3 spans 14 residues. V lost 1 base to trimming and J lost 5 bases; unmatched junction nucleotides: 5. The chain's CDR3 is CSVEVAGVGETQYF. The DNA of the CDR3 is TGCAGCGTTGAAGTAGCGGGAGTAGGGGAGACCCAGTACTTC.

This clone has more than one count but fewer than ten. The CDR3 DNA reads as TGTGCCAGCACACAGGGACAGCGCCAAGAGACCCAGTACTTC. Its translation is CASTQGQRQETQYF. The chain joins TRBV5-4 to TRBJ2-5, with 7 bases aligning to TRBD1. From germline, CDR1 is SGHNT and CDR2 YYREEE (reference sequence). This CDR3 has 14 amino acids. V was pared by 6 bases and J by 1 base, with 6 bases of the junction left unmatched.

This clone appeared a few times. This chain links TRBV2 with TRBJ2-7; 7 bases align to TRBD1. CDR1 SNHLY and CDR2 FYNNEI come from the germline V gene. Trimming cost V 4 bases and J 4 bases; bases outside gene matches: 4. This CDR3 spans 13 amino acids. CDR3 DNA sequence: TGTGCCAGCAGTGCCGGGACAGATTACGAGCAGTACTTC. Protein product: CASSAGTDYEQYF.

This clone was detected only once. The chain uses TRBV5-1 and TRBJ2-1, with TRBD1 matching 11 bases. CDR1 is SGHRS, CDR2 YFSETQ, per germline. This CDR3 region has 16 residues. The V gene end was trimmed by 0 bases and the J gene end by 5 bases; junction bases not matched to a gene: 4. CDR3 sequence reads: CASSLADRGRNNEQFF. CDR3 bases: TGCGCCAGCAGCTTGGCGGACAGGGGGCGTAACAATGAGCAGTTCTTC.

This clone has more than one count but fewer than ten. The chain uses TRBV14 and TRBJ2-1, with D perhaps TRBD2 (5 bases). The CDR3 runs 16 residues. Per the germline V gene, CDR1 is SGHDN and CDR2 is FVKESK. V lost 0 bases to trimming and J lost 5 bases, with 14 bases between them. The CDR3 is CASSQEFPLGHNEQFF. The CDR3 bases are TGTGCCAGCAGCCAAGAGTTCCCACTAGGTCACAATGAGCAGTTCTTC.

This chain links TRBV9 with TRBJ1-2; D uncertain. CDR3 length: 14 amino acids. V lost 0 bases and J 5 bases, leaving 11 bases between the germline ends. Germline CDR1 SGDLS, CDR2 YYNGEE. CDR3 in amino acids: CASSVDEGWYGYTF. In nucleotides, the CDR3 is TGTGCCAGCAGCGTAGACGAGGGCTGGTATGGCTACACCTTC. Variable domain in full (rest from reference TRBV9 and TRBJ1-2): DSGVTQTPKHLITATGQRVTLRCSPRSGDLSVYWYQQSLDQGLQFLIQYYNGEERAKGNILERFSAQQFPDLHSELNLSSLELGDSALYFCASSVDEGWYGYTFGSGTRLTVV.

The V gene is TRBV5-4, the J gene TRBJ2-1, with no clear D. CDR1 is SGHNT and CDR2 is YYREEE in the germline V gene (reference sequence). V lost 2 bases and J lost 5, with 14 bases in between. The CDR3 loop spans 15 amino acids. The DNA of the CDR3 is TGTGCCAGCAGCTTCGATCCCGGCGGCCACAATGAGCAGTTCTTC. Its protein is CASSFDPGGHNEQFF.

A remark on this clone: Distinct nucleotide sequences in the sample also encode this CDR3. The V gene is TRBV30, the J gene TRBJ2-7, with 7 bases lining up with TRBD1. V was pared by 1 base and J by 4 bases, with 1 base of the junction left unmatched. This CDR3 comprises 12 residues. Germline lookup yields CDR1 GTSNPN and CDR2 SVGIG (reference sequence). The CDR3 loop reads CAWSGQGYEQYF. CDR3 sequence (DNA): TGTGCCTGGAGTGGACAGGGATACGAGCAGTACTTC.

This sequence joins TRBV29-1 and TRBJ2-1; 7 nucleotides agree with TRBD2. V lost 5 bases to trimming and J lost 6 bases; unmatched junction nucleotides: 13. The CDR3 contains 15 residues. Germline CDR1 SQVTM, CDR2 ANQGSEA. CDR3 nucleotides: TGCAGCGTTCGACCGAGACTAGCAGACGGCAATGAGCAGTTCTTC. Protein product: CSVRPRLADGNEQFF.

The chain carries TRBV30 and TRBJ2-3; 15 bases match TRBD2. V lost 3 bases to trimming and J lost 0 bases; unmatched junction nucleotides: 4. Germline CDR1 GTSNPN, CDR2 SVGIG (reference sequence). The CDR3 has 17 amino acids. CDR3 sequence: CAWSGLAGGKSTDTQYF. DNA of the CDR3: TGTGCCTGGAGCGGACTAGCGGGAGGGAAAAGCACAGATACGCAGTATTTT.

Note on this clone: Additional DNA sequences in this sample encode the identical CDR3. The chain joins TRBV18 to TRBJ2-1; 14 positions match TRBD2. The V gene's germline CDR1 is KGHSH and CDR2 LQKENI. V trimming: 3 bases; J trimming: 1 base; junction bases outside the gene matches: 2. The CDR3 loop spans 17 amino acids. The CDR3 loop is CASSPGLAGGSYNEQFF. In DNA form, the CDR3 reads TGTGCCAGCTCACCCGGACTAGCGGGAGGTTCCTACAATGAGCAGTTCTTC.

This clone was counted between two and nine times. The gene calls are TRBV5-6 and TRBJ1-1; D not resolved. This CDR3 contains 15 residues. Germline loops: CDR1 SGHDT, CDR2 YYEEEE. The V and J ends lost 5 bases and 1 base respectively, with 15 bases between them. DNA for the CDR3: TGTGCCAGCAGGATCAGATGGTCGGGGAACACTGAAGCTTTCTTT. This codes for CASRIRWSGNTEAFF.

The chain has TRBV7-2 and TRBJ1-5, with 7 bases that match TRBD1. Germline V CDR1 and CDR2: SGHTA, FQGNSA. V shed 3 bases and J 4 bases; nucleotides not matched to a gene: 6. The CDR3 length is 15 residues. CDR3 nucleotide sequence: TGTGCCAGCAGCTTCCTGGGACAGAATAATCAGCCCCAGCATTTT. Encoded protein: CASSFLGQNNQPQHF.

This clone was seen a few times. The V gene is TRBV18, the J gene TRBJ1-2, with D possibly TRBD1 on 6 matching bases. CDR1 is KGHSH, CDR2 LQKENI, per germline. The CDR3 runs 14 residues. Trimming stripped 3 bases from V and 4 bases from J, with 12 bases between. The CDR3 region has the DNA TGTGCCAGCTCACCCGGACAGAGCTCCTATGGCTACACCTTC. Translation: CASSPGQSSYGYTF.

This chain connects TRBV5-1 to TRBJ2-4; D gene unclear. Trimming pared 0 bases from V and 1 base from J, leaving 5 bases between. Germline V CDR1 and CDR2: SGHRS, YFSETQ. The CDR3 sequence is 14 residues long. The CDR3 sequence: CASSLDIAKNIQYF. The DNA for the CDR3 is TGCGCCAGCAGCTTGGACATCGCCAAAAACATTCAGTACTTC.

V usage is TRBV28 and J usage is TRBJ1-1; D possibly corresponds to TRBD1 (6 bases). The CDR3 runs to 11 residues. Trimming pared 5 bases from V and 7 bases from J, leaving 8 bases between. Germline V lookup: CDR1 MDHEN, CDR2 SYDVKM. CDR3 coding DNA: TGTGCCAGCAGTGGACAGCTTGAAGCTTTCTTT. Its protein is CASSGQLEAFF. Supplemented by reference TRBV28 and TRBJ1-1, the full variable domain reads DVKVTQSSRYLVKRTGEKVFLECVQDMDHENMFWYRQDPGLGLRLIYFSYDVKMKEKGDIPEGYSVSREKKERFSLILESASTNQTSMYLCASSGQLEAFFGQGTRLTVV.

This clone has more than one count but fewer than ten. V is TRBV30 and J is TRBJ1-1; D is possibly TRBD1 (5 bases). Germline values: CDR1 GTSNPN, CDR2 SVGIG (reference sequence). The CDR3 length is 15 residues. V was pared by 2 bases and J by 0 bases, with 13 bases between. In nucleotides, the CDR3 is TGTGCCTGGAGTTCGGCCCCAGGGCTGAACACTGAAGCTTTCTTT. Residues: CAWSSAPGLNTEAFF.

This chain connects TRBV18 to TRBJ1-5; TRBD1 aligns across 8 bases. The germline V gene encodes CDR1 KGHSH and CDR2 LQKENI. This CDR3 is 16 amino acids long. Unmatched junction bases numbered 8, after V lost 4 bases and J lost 3 bases. DNA of the CDR3: TGTGCCAGCTCACTTTGGACAGGGCGAAACAATCAGCCCCAGCATTTT. Translation gives CASSLWTGRNNQPQHF.

This chain joins TRBV5-1 and TRBJ2-7; D is ambiguous. V lost 4 bases and J 2 bases, leaving 7 bases between the germline ends. The CDR3 sequence is 12 residues long. Germline CDR1 and CDR2: SGHRS and YFSETQ. The CDR3 nucleotides are TGCGCCAGCAGCCCCGACACCTACGAGCAGTACTTC. It specifies CASSPDTYEQYF.